The text below deals with one T cell receptor (beta chain). Antigen: not known. The sample originates from a study of T cell responses to AZD1222 COVID-19 vaccine. Whole-study findings and limits: Spike-wide coverage was observed for vaccine-associated CD4 TCRs, with dominant responses at 160-218 and 743-854. White British donors predominated, females outnumbered males, and clonal diversity was possibly underestimated. Two AZD1222 administrations were followed by greater Spike-specific TCR breadth and depth.

Per the germline V gene, CDR1 is LNHNV and CDR2 is YYDKDF (reference sequence). The ends were cut back, 0 bases at V and 4 bases at J, with 9 bases in the middle. CDR3 length: 15 residues. Clones were sequenced by immunoSEQ multiplex PCR, and TCRdb holds only the in-frame ones, with some missing. Of more than 70,000 clones listed, 70% to 90% are singletons. This sequence joins TRBV15 and TRBJ2-2; D gene ambiguous. The TCR comes from an adult in good health. Here the sequenced sample was peripheral blood, taken on day 0 of AZD1222 vaccination. CDR3: CATSRDFVFTGELFF. DNA of the CDR3: TGTGCCACCAGCAGAGATTTTGTCTTCACCGGGGAGCTGTTTTTT.